Listed here is a single T cell receptor (beta chain). Its antigen target is currently unknown. Per-base qualities were not stored, and no clone one base away is much larger. The sample is drawn from a study of OX40 agonist ivuxolimab in advanced cancers. About the investigation overall: The costimulatory receptor OX40 (CD134) was targeted by ivuxolimab, a fully human IgG2 agonistic monoclonal antibody. Intravenous ivuxolimab was administered to patients every 2 weeks at six dose levels: 0.01, 0.1, 0.3, 1.5, 3 and 10 mg/kg. Among the roughly 50 dose-escalation patients, around 20 had hepatocellular carcinoma, roughly 15 melanoma, 9 renal cell carcinoma and 9 head and neck cancer. In the dose-escalation cohort, roughly 80% of patients were male, and the mean age was approximately 55 years, with a range of 23 to 79. Prior anti-PD-1, anti-PD-L1 or anti-CTLA-4 therapy was permitted, and checkpoint inhibitors had been received by around 39% of dose-escalation patients. Three dose-escalation patients achieved partial responses, one with hepatocellular carcinoma and two with cutaneous melanoma. The point of sequencing TCRbeta in the periphery was to test whether ivuxolimab changed TCR sequence diversity and drove clonal T-cell expansion. The monotherapy dose-escalation portion (N = 52 patients) of the phase I ivuxolimab trial is reported in the paper.

Patients with autoimmune disease history or receiving systemic immunosuppression were excluded from the trial. Peripheral blood for TCR sequencing was collected from all dose cohorts at baseline, on cycle 4 day 1, and on cycle 7 day 1. The samples were taken from a phase I, first-in-human, multicenter, open-label dose-escalation trial of ivuxolimab. Adults with locally advanced or metastatic head and neck squamous cell, hepatocellular, melanoma or renal cell carcinoma were enrolled in the trial. CD4+ and CD8+ T cells were sorted separately from peripheral blood before TCR sequencing. Broad study findings and their caveats: At doses from 0.1 to 3.0 mg/kg, clonal expansion was seen in both CD4+ and CD8+ blood T cells between baseline and week 6. The antigen specificity of the clonally expanded peripheral T cells was not determined. Low levels of normalized T-cell clonal expansion were also shown by some nonresponding patients. After ivuxolimab, more expanded clones were found on average in CD8+ T cells than in CD4+ T cells. In the 0.1-3.0 mg/kg groups, partial responders had among the lowest normalized peripheral clonal expansion, particularly in CD8+ T cells.

Genomic DNA was isolated from the sorted cells so that the TCRbeta CDR3 region could be sequenced. The immunoSEQ Assay was used to sequence the TCRbeta CDR3 regions. Here the immuneACCESS table is served through TCRdb, limited to in-frame sequences with V and J called. Missing clones are a known gap in these copies; in checked studies unresolved V genes cover under half, and the rest lacks a known reason. This sample gives tens of thousands of clones in total; about 90% of them show up just once. More than 55% of the sample comes from the top ten. This sequence originates from an adult with an advanced solid tumor such as melanoma, head and neck, liver or kidney cancer. The sample here was CD4+ or CD8+ T cells sorted from blood, taken in a trial of the OX40 agonist ivuxolimab.

The nucleotide sequence is TGCGCCAGCAGGGAATTTAGGGAGCTGTTTTTT. Its product reads: CASREFRELFF. The rearrangement joined TRBV10-2 to TRBJ2-2, with the D gene too uncertain to name. The germline V gene supplies CDR1 WSHSY and CDR2 SAAADI. Between the V and J ends, shortened by 6 bases and 9 bases respectively, the junction contains 8 bases. There are 11 amino acids in the CDR3, from cysteine to phenylalanine inclusive. Solely the CDR3 DNA is kept, with 33 bases framed from the first base.